This entry describes one TCR beta chain. Its specificity is unknown. CDR3 length equals 13 residues. Trimming removed 7 bases at V and 2 bases at J, with 12 bases between. Germline CDR1 and CDR2: SGHRS and YFSETQ. The data stem from a study of OX40 agonist ivuxolimab in advanced cancers. On the study more broadly: The diagnoses of dose-escalation patients were hepatocellular carcinoma, melanoma, renal cell or head and neck cancer. Study-level points and caveats: Clonal expansion in partial responders at 0.1-3.0 mg/kg ranked among the lowest.

Samples of blood were obtained at baseline, on cycle 4 day 1, and on cycle 7 day 1. Sequencing was performed with immunoSEQ multiplex PCR; in TCRdb, only in-frame clones are kept and a portion is missing. The profile shows fewer than 35,000 clones, 80% to 90% of them singletons. This sequence was found in an adult with an advanced solid tumor such as melanoma, head and neck, liver or kidney cancer. Specimen: CD4+ or CD8+ T cells sorted from blood, collected in a trial of the OX40 agonist ivuxolimab. The chain recombines TRBV5-1 with TRBJ1-1; D unresolved. The CDR3 protein is CASGKDANTEAFF. The CDR3, as DNA: TGCGCCAGCGGTAAGGATGCCAACACTGAAGCTTTCTTT.